The 10 T cell receptor beta chains reported below all come from one sample, sequenced in a study of post-analysis software for immune sequencing data. Overall study results and limits: Roughly 5 TRBV segments (TRBV5-6, TRBV5-1 and TRBV20-1 among them) occurred more frequently in patients than in controls.

These receptors are not linked to any known antigen. TCR beta libraries were prepared from cDNA with unique molecular identifiers. Each CDR3 protein is one row after TCRdb ran MiXCR on the PCR reads. The sample holds about 540,000 distinct CDR3 sequences, 34% seen once. Source material: blood. The receptor source for this set is a girl aged 2-17 years with multiple sclerosis.

V is TRBV4-1 and J is TRBJ2-7; D gene ambiguous. CDR1 MGHRA and CDR2 YSYEKL come from the germline V gene. The CDR3 loop spans 13 amino acids. Trimming took off 0 bases at V and 3 bases at J, with 6 bases between the two ends. CDR3 sequence (DNA): TGCGCCAGCAGCCAAGATAGGAACTACGAGCAGTACTTC. This gives the protein CASSQDRNYEQYF.

The rearrangement uses TRBV28 and TRBJ2-6; TRBD2 aligns across 8 bases. Trimming at V came to 7 bases and at J to 0 bases, leaving 8 bases not matched to a gene. Per germline, CDR1 MDHEN and CDR2 SYDVKM. The CDR3 is 17 residues long. CDR3 coding DNA: TGTGCCAGCAAAGAAGCGGGGGCTCTCTCTGGGGCCAACGTCCTGACTTTC. Protein: CASKEAGALSGANVLTF.

This clonotype was seen a few times. This chain connects TRBV5-5 to TRBJ2-3; D unclear. Per germline, CDR1 SGHKS and CDR2 YYEKEE (reference sequence). V was shortened by 4 bases and J by 6 bases, with 15 bases between the two germline ends. There are 14 residues in the CDR3. DNA of the CDR3: TGTGCCAGCAGCCGGGTCGACGATACCGATACGCAGTATTTT. It yields the protein CASSRVDDTDTQYF.

The gene calls are TRBV20-1 and TRBJ1-5, with D possibly TRBD1 on 6 matching bases. The V gene's germline CDR1 is DFQATT and CDR2 SNEGSKA (reference sequence). The CDR3 spans 14 residues. Trimming shortened V by 6 bases and J by 0 bases, and 12 bases separated the two germline ends. CDR3 loop: CSAHRDLSNQPQHF. The DNA for the CDR3 is TGCAGTGCACACAGGGACCTTAGCAATCAGCCCCAGCATTTT.

The J gene is TRBJ2-5, the V gene TRBV12-5, with 9 positions matching TRBD2. This CDR3 comprises 16 residues. Trimming at V came to 3 bases and at J to 2 bases, leaving 7 bases not matched to a gene. Germline CDR1 reads LGHNT; CDR2 reads FRNRAP. The CDR3 loop is CASGFGSGGTQETQYF. The CDR3 bases are TGTGCTAGTGGTTTTGGGAGCGGGGGGACACAAGAGACCCAGTACTTC.

This clonotype was picked up a small number of times. The chain combines TRBV6-1 with TRBJ2-5, with 10 positions matching TRBD2. Trimming took 8 bases from V and 4 from J; bases not matched to a gene: 16. The CDR3 has 17 amino acids. Germline CDR1 is MNHNS and CDR2 is SASEGT. The CDR3 spells CASGASGTSVGGETQYF. CDR3 bases: TGTGCCAGCGGTGCCTCCGGGACTAGCGTCGGTGGAGAGACCCAGTACTTC.

This clonotype occurred a few times. The rearrangement uses TRBV10-3 and TRBJ1-2; D perhaps matches TRBD1 (6 bases). V shed 10 bases and J shed 0 bases, with 12 bases lying between them. Germline values: CDR1 ENHRY, CDR2 SYGVKD. The CDR3 contains 13 residues. CDR3 sequence: CATRDNSNYGYTF. The DNA of the CDR3 is TGTGCCACCCGGGACAACTCTAACTATGGCTACACCTTC.

This chain connects TRBV5-1 to TRBJ1-1; 8 nucleotides match TRBD1. Per germline, CDR1 SGHRS and CDR2 YFSETQ. After removal of 4 bases from V and 10 bases from J, the junction contained 6 bases not matched to a gene. This CDR3 spans 12 amino acids. CDR3 sequence (DNA): TGCGCCAGCAGCATGACAGGGGCTGGAGCTTTCTTT. Translated, it gives CASSMTGAGAFF. The complete variable domain, with remaining parts taken from reference TRBV5-1 and TRBJ1-1, reads KAGVTQTPRYLIKTRGQQVTLSCSPISGHRSVSWYQQTPGQGLQFLFEYFSETQRNKGNFPGRFSGRQFSNSRSEMNVSTLELGDSALYLCASSMTGAGAFFGQGTRLTVV.

This clonotype was recorded a few times. The chain carries TRBV5-1 and TRBJ2-1; TRBD2 might be the D (5 bases). This CDR3 is built from 14 residues. The germline V gene has CDR1 SGHRS and CDR2 YFSETQ. The ends were cut back, 3 bases at V and 4 bases at J, with 11 bases in the middle. In nucleotides, the CDR3 is TGCGCCAGCAGCTGGGTCGGGGTATACAATGAGCAGTTCTTC. This gives the protein CASSWVGVYNEQFF. Full variable domain (rest looked up from reference TRBV5-1 and TRBJ2-1): KAGVTQTPRYLIKTRGQQVTLSCSPISGHRSVSWYQQTPGQGLQFLFEYFSETQRNKGNFPGRFSGRQFSNSRSEMNVSTLELGDSALYLCASSWVGVYNEQFFGPGTRLTVL.

This chain uses TRBV7-8 with TRBJ2-1; 7 nucleotides align to TRBD1. CDR1 and CDR2 from the germline V gene are SGHVS and FQNEAQ. Trimming took 4 bases from V and 10 from J; bases not matched to a gene: 16. CDR3 size: 16 residues. DNA of the CDR3: TGTGCCAGCAGCTCAAGAAAGCCCCGGGACAGCCGGGAGCAGTTCTTC. As protein: CASSSRKPRDSREQFF.